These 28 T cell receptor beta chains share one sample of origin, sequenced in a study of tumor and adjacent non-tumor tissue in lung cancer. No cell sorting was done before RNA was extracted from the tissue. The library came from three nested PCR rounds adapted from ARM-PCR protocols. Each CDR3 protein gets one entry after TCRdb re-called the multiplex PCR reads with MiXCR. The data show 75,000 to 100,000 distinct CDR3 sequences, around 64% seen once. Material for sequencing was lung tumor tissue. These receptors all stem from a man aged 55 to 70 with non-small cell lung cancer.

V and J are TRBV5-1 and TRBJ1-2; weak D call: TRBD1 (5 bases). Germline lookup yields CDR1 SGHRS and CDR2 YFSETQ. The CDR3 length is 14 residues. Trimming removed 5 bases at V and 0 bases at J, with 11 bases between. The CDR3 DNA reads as TGCGCCAGCAGTGCTACAGGTACTAACTATGGCTACACCTTC. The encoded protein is CASSATGTNYGYTF.

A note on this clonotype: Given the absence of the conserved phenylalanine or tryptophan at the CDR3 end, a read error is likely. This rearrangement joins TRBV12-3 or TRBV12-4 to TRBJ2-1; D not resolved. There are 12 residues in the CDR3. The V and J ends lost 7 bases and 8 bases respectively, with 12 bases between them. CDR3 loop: CASNSVVDEQFI. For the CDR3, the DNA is TGTGCCAGCAACTCAGTGGTAGATGAGCAGTTCATC.

The CDR3 sequence is CGGSLSGGGSYEQYF. The CDR3 coding sequence is TGTGGCGGCAGCTTATCTGGAGGGGGTTCCTACGAGCAGTACTTC. The J gene is TRBJ2-7, the V gene TRBV7-8, with D perhaps assigned TRBD1 or TRBD2 (6 bases each). The CDR3 runs to 15 residues. Per the germline V gene, CDR1 is SGHVS and CDR2 is FQNEAQ.

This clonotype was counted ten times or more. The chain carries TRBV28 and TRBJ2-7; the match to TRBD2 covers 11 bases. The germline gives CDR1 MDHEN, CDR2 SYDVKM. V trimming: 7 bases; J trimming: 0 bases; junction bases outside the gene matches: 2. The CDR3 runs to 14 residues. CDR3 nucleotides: TGTGCCAGCATCGGGACTAGCGGCTCCTACGAGCAGTACTTC. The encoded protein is CASIGTSGSYEQYF.

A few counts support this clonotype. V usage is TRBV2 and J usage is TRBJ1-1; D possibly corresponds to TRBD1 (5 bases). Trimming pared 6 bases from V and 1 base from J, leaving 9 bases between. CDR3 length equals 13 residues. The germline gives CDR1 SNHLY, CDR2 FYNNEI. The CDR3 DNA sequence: TGTGCCAGCAGACAAGACAGGAACACTGAAGCTTTCTTT. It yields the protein CASRQDRNTEAFF.

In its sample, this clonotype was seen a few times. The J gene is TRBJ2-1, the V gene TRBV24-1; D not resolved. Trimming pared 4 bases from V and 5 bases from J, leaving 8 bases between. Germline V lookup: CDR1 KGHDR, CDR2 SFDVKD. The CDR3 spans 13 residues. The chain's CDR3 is CATSERWDNEQFF. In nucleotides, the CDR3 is TGTGCCACCAGTGAGCGCTGGGACAATGAGCAGTTCTTC.

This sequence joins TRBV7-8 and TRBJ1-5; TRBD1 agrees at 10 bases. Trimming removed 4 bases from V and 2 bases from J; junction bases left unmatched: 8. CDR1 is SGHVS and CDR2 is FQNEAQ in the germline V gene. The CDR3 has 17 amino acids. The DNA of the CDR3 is TGTGCCAGCAGCTCCAGGGACAGGGGCAGGGGCAATCAGCCCCAGCATTTT. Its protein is CASSSRDRGRGNQPQHF.

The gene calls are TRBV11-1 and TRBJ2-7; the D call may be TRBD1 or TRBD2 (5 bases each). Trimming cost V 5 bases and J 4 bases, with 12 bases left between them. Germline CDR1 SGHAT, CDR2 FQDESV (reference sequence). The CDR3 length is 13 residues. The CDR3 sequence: CASSRGPEYEQYF. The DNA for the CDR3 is TGTGCCAGCAGCCGGGGACCTGAATACGAGCAGTACTTC.

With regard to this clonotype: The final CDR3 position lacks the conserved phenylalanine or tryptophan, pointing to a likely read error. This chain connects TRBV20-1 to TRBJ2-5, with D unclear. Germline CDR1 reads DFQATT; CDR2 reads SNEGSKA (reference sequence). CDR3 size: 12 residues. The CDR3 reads CSDRTGGETQYI. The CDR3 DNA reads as TGCAGTGATAGAACGGGCGGTGAGACCCAGTACATC.

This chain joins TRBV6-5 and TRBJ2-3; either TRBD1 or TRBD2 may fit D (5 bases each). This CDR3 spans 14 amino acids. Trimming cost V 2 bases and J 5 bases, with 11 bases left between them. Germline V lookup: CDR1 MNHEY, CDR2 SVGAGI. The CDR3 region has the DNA TGTGCCAGCAGTTACGCTAGGGACGGAGATACGCAGTATTTT. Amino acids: CASSYARDGDTQYF.

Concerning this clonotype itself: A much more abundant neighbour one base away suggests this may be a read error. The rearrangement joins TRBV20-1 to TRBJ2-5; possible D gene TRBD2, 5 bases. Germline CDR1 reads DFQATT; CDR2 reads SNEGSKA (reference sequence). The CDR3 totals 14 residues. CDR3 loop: CNAQRPLAQETQYF. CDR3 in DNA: TGCAATGCCCAGAGGCCCCTAGCACAAGAGACCCAGTACTTC.

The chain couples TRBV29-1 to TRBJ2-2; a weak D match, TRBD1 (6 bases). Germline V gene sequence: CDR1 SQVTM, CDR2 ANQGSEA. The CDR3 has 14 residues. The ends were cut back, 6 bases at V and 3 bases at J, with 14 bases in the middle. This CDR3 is CSVDWGLHTGELFF. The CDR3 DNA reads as TGCAGCGTCGATTGGGGGCTGCACACCGGGGAGCTGTTTTTT.

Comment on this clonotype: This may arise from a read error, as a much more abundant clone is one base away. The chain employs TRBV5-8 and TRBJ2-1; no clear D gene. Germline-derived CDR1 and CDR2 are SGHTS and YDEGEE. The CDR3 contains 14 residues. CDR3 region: CASSVGPGFNELFF. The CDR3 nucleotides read TGTGCCAGCAGCGTCGGCCCAGGATTCAATGAGCTGTTCTTC.

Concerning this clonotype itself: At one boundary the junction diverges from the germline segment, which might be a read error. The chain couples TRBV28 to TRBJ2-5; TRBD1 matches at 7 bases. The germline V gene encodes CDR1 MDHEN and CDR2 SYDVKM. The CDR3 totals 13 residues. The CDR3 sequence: CASEGQQQEAQYF. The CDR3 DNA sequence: TGTGCCAGCGAGGGACAGCAACAAGAGGCCCAGTACTTC.

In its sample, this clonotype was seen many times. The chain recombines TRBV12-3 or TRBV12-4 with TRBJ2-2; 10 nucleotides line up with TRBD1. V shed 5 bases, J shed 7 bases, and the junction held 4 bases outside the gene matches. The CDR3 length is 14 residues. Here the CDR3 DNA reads TGTGCCAGCAGTCCGGGACAGGGGTACGGGGAGCTGTTTTTT. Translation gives CASSPGQGYGELFF.

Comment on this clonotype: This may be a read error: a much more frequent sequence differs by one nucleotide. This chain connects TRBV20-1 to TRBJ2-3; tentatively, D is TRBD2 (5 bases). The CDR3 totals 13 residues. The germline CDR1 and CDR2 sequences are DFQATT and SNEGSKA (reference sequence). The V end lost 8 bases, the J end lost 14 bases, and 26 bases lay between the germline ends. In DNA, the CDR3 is TGCAGTACTAAGAGGTCCGCGGACTCTTCGGGGTATTTT. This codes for CSTKRSADSSGYF.

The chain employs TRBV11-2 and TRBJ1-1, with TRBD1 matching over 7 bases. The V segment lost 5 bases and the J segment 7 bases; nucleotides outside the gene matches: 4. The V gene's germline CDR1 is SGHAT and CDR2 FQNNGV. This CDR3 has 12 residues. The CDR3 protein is CASSQGQFEAFF. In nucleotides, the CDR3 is TGTGCCAGCAGCCAGGGACAGTTTGAAGCTTTCTTT.

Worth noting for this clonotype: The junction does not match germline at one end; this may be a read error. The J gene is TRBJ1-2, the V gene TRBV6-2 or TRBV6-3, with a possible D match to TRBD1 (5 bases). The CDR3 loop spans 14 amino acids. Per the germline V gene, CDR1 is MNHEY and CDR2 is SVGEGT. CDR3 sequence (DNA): TGTCCCAGCAGTTGCTCGCGGGGCCCCTATGGCTACACCTTC. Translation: CPSSCSRGPYGYTF.

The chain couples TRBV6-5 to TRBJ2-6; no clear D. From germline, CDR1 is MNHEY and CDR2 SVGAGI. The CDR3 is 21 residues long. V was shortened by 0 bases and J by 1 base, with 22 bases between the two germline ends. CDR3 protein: CASSYSNKKTGDYSGANVLTF. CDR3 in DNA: TGTGCCAGCAGTTACTCTAACAAGAAGACGGGTGATTATTCTGGGGCCAACGTCCTGACTTTC.

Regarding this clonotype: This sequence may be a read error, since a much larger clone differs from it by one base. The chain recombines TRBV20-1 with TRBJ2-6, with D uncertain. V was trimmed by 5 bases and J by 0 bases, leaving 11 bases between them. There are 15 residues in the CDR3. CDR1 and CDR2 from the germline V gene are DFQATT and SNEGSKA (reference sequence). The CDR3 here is CSAPQKGSGANVLTF. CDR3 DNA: TGCAGTGCTCCTCAGAAGGGCTCTGGGGCCAACGTCCTGACTTTC.

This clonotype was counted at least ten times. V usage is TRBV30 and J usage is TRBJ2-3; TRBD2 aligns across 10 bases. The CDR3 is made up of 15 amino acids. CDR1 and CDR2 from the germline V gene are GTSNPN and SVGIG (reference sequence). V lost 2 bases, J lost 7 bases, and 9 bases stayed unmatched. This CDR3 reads CAWSTLAGVGNTQYF. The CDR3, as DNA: TGTGCCTGGAGTACTCTAGCGGGAGTTGGAAATACGCAGTATTTT.

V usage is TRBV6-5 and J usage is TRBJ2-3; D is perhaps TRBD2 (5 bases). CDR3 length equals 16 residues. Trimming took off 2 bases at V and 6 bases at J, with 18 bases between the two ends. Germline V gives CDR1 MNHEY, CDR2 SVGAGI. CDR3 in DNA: TGTGCCAGCAGTTACCGCCCGGGAACTTCCACCGATACGCAGTATTTT. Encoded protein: CASSYRPGTSTDTQYF.

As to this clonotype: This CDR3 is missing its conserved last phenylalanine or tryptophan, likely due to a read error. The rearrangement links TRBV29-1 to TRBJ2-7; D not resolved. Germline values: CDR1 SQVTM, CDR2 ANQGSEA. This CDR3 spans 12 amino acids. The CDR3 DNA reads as TGCAACATTGCTACAGAGCCATACGAGCAGTACCTC. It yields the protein CNIATEPYEQYL.

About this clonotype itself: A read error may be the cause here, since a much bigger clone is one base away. CDR3: CASSPYDEQFF. The CDR3 bases are TGTGCCAGCAGCCCATACGATGAGCAGTTCTTC. J is TRBJ2-1 and V is TRBV13; D remains ambiguous. Germline CDR1 reads PRHDT; CDR2 reads FYEKMQ (reference sequence). The ends were cut back, 5 bases at V and 8 bases at J, with 7 bases in the middle. There are 11 residues in the CDR3.

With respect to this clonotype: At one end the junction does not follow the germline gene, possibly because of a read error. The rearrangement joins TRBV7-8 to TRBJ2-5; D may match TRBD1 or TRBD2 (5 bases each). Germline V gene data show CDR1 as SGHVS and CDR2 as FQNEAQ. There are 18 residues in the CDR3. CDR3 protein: CANSLAGVSGRDAETQYF. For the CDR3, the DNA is TGTGCCAACAGCTTAGCTGGGGTTTCCGGCAGGGACGCGGAGACCCAGTACTTC.

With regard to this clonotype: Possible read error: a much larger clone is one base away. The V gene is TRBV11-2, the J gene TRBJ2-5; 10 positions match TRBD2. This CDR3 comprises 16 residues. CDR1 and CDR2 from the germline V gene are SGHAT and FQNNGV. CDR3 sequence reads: CASSPRTSGVGETQHF. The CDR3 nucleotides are TGTGCCAGCAGCCCCCGTACTAGCGGGGTGGGGGAGACCCAGCACTTC.

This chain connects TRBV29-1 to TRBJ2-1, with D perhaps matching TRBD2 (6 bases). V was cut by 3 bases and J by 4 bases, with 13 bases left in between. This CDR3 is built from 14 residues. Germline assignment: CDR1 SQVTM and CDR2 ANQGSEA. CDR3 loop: CSVDTREKYNEQFF. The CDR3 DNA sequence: TGCAGCGTTGATACCCGGGAGAAGTACAATGAGCAGTTCTTC.

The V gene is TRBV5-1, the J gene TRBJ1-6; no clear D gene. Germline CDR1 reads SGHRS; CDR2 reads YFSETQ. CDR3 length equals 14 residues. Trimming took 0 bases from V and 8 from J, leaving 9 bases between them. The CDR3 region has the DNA TGCGCCAGCAGCTTGGAGGTGTCCGATTCACCCCTCCACTTT. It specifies CASSLEVSDSPLHF.